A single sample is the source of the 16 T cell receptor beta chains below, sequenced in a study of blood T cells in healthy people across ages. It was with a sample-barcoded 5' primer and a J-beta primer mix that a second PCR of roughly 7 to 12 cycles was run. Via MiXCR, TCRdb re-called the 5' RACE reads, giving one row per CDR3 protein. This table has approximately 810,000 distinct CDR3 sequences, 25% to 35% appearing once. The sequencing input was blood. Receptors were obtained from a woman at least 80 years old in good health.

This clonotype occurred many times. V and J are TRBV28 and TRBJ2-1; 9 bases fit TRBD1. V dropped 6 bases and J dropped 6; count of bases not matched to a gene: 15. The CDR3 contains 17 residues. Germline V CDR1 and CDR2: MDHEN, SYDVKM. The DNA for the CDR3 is TGTGCCAGCAGCTCCCTAGCTGGGACAGGGACTATCAATGAGCAGTTCTTC. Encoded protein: CASSSLAGTGTINEQFF. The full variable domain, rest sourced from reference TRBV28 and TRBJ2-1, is DVKVTQSSRYLVKRTGEKVFLECVQDMDHENMFWYRQDPGLGLRLIYFSYDVKMKEKGDIPEGYSVSREKKERFSLILESASTNQTSMYLCASSSLAGTGTINEQFFGPGTRLTVL.

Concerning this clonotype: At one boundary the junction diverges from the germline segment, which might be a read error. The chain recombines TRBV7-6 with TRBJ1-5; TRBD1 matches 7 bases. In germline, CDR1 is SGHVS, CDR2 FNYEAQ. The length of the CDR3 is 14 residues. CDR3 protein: CVSSLGQTNQPQHF. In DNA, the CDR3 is TGTGTCAGCAGCTTGGGACAGACCAATCAGCCCCAGCATTTT.

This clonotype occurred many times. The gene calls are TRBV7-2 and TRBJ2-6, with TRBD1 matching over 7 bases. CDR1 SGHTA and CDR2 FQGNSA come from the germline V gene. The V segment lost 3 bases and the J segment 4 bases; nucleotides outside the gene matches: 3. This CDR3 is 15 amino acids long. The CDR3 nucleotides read TGTGCCAGCAGCTTTGGGACAGTCGGGGCCAACGTCCTGACTTTC. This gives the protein CASSFGTVGANVLTF. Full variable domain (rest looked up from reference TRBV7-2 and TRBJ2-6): GAGVSQSPSNKVTEKGKDVELRCDPISGHTALYWYRQSLGQGLEFLIYFQGNSAPDKSGLPSDRFSAERTGGSVSTLTIQRTQQEDSAVYLCASSFGTVGANVLTFGAGSRLTVL.

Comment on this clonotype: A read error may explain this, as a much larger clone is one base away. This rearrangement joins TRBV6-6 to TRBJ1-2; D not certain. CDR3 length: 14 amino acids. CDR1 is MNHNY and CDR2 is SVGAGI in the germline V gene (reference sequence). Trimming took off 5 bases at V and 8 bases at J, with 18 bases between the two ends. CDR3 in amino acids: CASSIHGADSGYTF. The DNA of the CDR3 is TGTGCCAGCAGTATACACGGAGCGGACTCCGGCTACACCTTC.

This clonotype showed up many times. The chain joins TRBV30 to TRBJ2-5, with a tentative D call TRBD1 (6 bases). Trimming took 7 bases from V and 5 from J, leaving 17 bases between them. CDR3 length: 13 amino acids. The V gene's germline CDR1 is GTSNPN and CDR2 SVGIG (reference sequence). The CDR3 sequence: CAFNRERRETQYF. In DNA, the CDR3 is TGTGCCTTCAACAGGGAGAGGAGGGAGACCCAGTACTTC.

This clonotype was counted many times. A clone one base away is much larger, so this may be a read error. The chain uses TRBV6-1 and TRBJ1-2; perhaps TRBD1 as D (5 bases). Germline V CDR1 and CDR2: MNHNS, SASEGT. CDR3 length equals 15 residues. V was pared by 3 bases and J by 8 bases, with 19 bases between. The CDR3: CASSEGRGVCGGYTF. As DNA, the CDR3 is TGTGCCAGCAGTGAGGGGAGAGGGGTCTGTGGAGGCTACACCTTC.

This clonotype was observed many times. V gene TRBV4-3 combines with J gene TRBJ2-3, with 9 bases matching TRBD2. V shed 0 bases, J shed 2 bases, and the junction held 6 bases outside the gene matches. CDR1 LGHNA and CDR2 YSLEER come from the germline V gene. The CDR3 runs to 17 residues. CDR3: CASSQDSGTSYTDTQYF. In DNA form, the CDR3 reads TGCGCCAGCAGCCAAGATAGTGGGACTAGCTACACAGATACGCAGTATTTT.

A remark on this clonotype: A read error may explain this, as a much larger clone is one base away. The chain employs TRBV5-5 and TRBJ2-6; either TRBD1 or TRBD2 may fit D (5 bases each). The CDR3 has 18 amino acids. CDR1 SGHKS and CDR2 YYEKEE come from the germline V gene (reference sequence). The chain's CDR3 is CASSLEGTVLSGANVRTF. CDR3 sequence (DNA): TGTGCCAGCAGCTTGGAAGGGACGGTACTCTCTGGGGCCAACGTCCGGACTTTC.

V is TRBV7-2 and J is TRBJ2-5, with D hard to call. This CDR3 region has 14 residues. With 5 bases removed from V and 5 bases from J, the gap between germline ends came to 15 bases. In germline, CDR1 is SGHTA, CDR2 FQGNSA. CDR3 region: CASSAGLYAETQYF. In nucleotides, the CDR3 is TGTGCCAGCAGCGCAGGCCTCTACGCGGAGACCCAGTACTTC.

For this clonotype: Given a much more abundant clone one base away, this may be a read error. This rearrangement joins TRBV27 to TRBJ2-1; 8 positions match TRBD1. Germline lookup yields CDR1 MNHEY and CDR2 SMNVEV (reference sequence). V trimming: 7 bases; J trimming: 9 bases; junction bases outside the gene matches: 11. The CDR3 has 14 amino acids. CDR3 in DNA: TGTGCCAGCATAAGGCAGGGGGCACACAGTGAGCAGTTCTTC. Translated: CASIRQGAHSEQFF.

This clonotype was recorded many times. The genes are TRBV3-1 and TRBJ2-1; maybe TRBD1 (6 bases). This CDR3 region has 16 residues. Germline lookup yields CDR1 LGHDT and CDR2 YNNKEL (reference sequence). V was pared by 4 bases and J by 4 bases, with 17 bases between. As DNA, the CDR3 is TGTGCCAGCAGCCCGTCTTTGGGGGCGAATTACAATGAGCAGTTCTTC. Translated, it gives CASSPSLGANYNEQFF.

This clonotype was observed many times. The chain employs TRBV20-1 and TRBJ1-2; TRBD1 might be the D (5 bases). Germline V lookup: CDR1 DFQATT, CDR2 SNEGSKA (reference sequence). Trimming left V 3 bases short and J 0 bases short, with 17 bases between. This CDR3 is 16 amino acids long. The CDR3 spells CSASRLYRTPNYGYTF. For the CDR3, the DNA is TGCAGTGCTAGCCGACTCTACAGGACCCCTAACTATGGCTACACCTTC.

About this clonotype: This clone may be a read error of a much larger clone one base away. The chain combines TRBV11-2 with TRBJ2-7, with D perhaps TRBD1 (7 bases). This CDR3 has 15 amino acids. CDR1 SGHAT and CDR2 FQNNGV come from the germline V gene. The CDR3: CVSSSQGGSSYEQYF. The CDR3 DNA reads TGTGTCAGCAGCTCCCAGGGGGGAAGCTCCTACGAGCAGTACTTC.

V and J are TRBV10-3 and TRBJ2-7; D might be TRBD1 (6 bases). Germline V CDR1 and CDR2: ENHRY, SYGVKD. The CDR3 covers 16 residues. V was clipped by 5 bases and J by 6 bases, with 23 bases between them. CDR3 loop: CAISNGWGQLGVEQYF. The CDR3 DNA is TGTGCCATCAGTAACGGTTGGGGGCAGCTTGGCGTCGAGCAGTACTTC.

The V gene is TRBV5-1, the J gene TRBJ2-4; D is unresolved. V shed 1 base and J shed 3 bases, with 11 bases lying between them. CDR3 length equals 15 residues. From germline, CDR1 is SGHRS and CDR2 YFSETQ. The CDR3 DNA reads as TGCGCCAGCAGCTTGAGGTTCGGAGTCAAAAACATTCAGTACTTC. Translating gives CASSLRFGVKNIQYF.

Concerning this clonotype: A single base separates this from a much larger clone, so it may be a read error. Written as DNA, the CDR3 is TGCAGTGTTAGAGATATCCGCGAGCAGTACTTC. It yields the protein CSVRDIREQYF. This chain connects TRBV20-1 to TRBJ2-7; no clear D. The CDR3 extends over 11 amino acids. Germline V gene lookup returns CDR1 DFQATT and CDR2 SNEGSKA (reference sequence).